This record concerns one T cell receptor (beta chain) sequence. Its specificity is not known. This sample stems from a study of OX40 agonist ivuxolimab in advanced cancers. Overall study: An agonistic anti-OX40 (CD134) antibody, ivuxolimab, was used to treat the patients. More than 35% of patients had received prior checkpoint inhibitor therapy. Study observations and caveats: By week 6 at 0.1 to 3.0 mg/kg, blood CD4+ and CD8+ T cells had expanded clonally.

Profiling relied on immunoSEQ multiplex PCR, and the TCRdb table lists in-frame clones only, not all of them. The sample comprises 150,000 to 170,000 clones, 94% of which are singletons, and 0.3% to 0.35% rests with the top ten. The TCR comes from an adult with an advanced solid tumor such as melanoma, head and neck, liver or kidney cancer. Sequencing was performed on CD4+ or CD8+ T cells sorted from blood, taken in a trial of the OX40 agonist ivuxolimab.

The CDR3 loop is CASSLGGGQGHEQYF. The CDR3 bases are TGTGCCAGCAGCCTCGGTGGGGGGCAAGGACACGAGCAGTACTTC. The chain joins TRBV7-7 to TRBJ2-7; perhaps D is TRBD1 or TRBD2 (6 bases each). Looked up from germline, CDR1 is SSHAT and CDR2 is FNYEAQ (reference sequence). V was clipped by 5 bases and J by 5 bases, with 19 bases between them. The CDR3 consists of 15 residues.